These 8 T cell receptor beta chains came from one sample sequenced in a study of preoperative IRX-2 immunotherapy in early breast cancer. Treatment reported: preoperative locoregional IRX-2 cytokine immunotherapy. Sequencing used immunoSEQ multiplex PCR; TCRdb keeps in-frame clones, though not all of them. The sample has about 26,000 clones, around 90% seen once; the top ten hold 9.5% to 10%. The material was obtained from a patient treated with IRX-2 immunotherapy. The receptors shown here come from a human donor with breast cancer.

V gene TRBV7-2 combines with J gene TRBJ2-1; D may be TRBD1 or TRBD2 (6 bases each). Per germline, CDR1 SGHTA and CDR2 FQGNSA. V was shortened by 1 base and J by 0 bases, with 13 bases between the two germline ends. CDR3 length: 17 amino acids. In nucleotides, the CDR3 is TGTGCCAGCAGCTTAGTCGGGGGCCCGAGCTCCTACAATGAGCAGTTCTTC. Translation gives CASSLVGGPSSYNEQFF.

This chain's CDR3 is CASSDGTSGRGNEQFF. Here the CDR3 DNA reads TGCGCCAGCAGTGATGGGACTAGCGGGAGAGGCAATGAGCAGTTCTTC. The rearrangement links TRBV10-1 to TRBJ2-1; 14 positions agree with TRBD2. Germline trimming cut 3 bases from V and 6 bases from J; bases unmatched to any gene: 4. From germline, CDR1 is WNHNN and CDR2 SYGVQD (reference sequence). This CDR3 has 16 amino acids.

Concerning this clone: One end of the junction fails to match germline, which may point to a read error. Written as DNA, the CDR3 is TGCGCCAGCAGCAAAGAAGAGGGCAGGGGCCGCACTGAAGCTTTCTTT. It translates to CASSKEEGRGRTEAFF. V and J are TRBV4-3 and TRBJ1-1, with D possibly matching TRBD1 (6 bases). This CDR3 contains 16 residues. Germline V CDR1 and CDR2: LGHNA, YSLEER.

The V call is TRBV15, the J call TRBJ2-3; 8 nucleotides match TRBD2. From germline, CDR1 is LNHNV and CDR2 YYDKDF (reference sequence). This CDR3 region has 15 residues. V shed 10 bases, J shed 0 bases, and the junction held 9 bases outside the gene matches. This CDR3 reads CAIAGGQQSTDTQYF. CDR3 nucleotide sequence: TGTGCCATTGCGGGGGGCCAACAAAGCACAGATACGCAGTATTTT.

The chain uses TRBV28 and TRBJ2-5; 8 bases line up with TRBD1. The DNA end lines up better with TRBJ2-7; the J call may be wrong. The CDR3 contains 13 residues. Germline CDR1 is MDHEN and CDR2 is SYDVKM. CDR3 sequence (DNA): TGTGCCAGCAGTTTACAGGGGGCCCACGAGCAGTACTTC. Its translation is CASSLQGAHEQYF.

The chain is built from TRBV7-9 and TRBJ2-1; the match to TRBD1 covers 11 bases. Germline V lookup: CDR1 SEHNR, CDR2 FQNEAQ (reference sequence). V shed 8 bases, J shed 8 bases, and the junction held 5 bases outside the gene matches. The CDR3 has 13 residues. CDR3 in amino acids: CASGRDRGDEQFF. The CDR3 nucleotides are TGTGCCAGCGGACGGGACAGGGGGGATGAGCAGTTCTTC.

For this clone: This CDR3 fails to terminate in the conserved phenylalanine or tryptophan, so it likely reflects a read error. The DNA is omitted, as the CDR3 cannot be located on it reliably, and the CDR3 follows TCRdb's listing. This chain links TRBV28 with TRBJ2-7; no DNA check was done on the table's D call, TRBD1. Including both end residues, the CDR3 is 13 amino acids long. Looked up from germline, CDR1 is MDHEN and CDR2 is SYDVKM. The CDR3 protein is CASSLLGAKGLFY.

The chain carries TRBV21-1 and TRBJ1-3. TRBV21-1 is an annotated pseudogene. The CDR3 contains 16 residues. DNA of the CDR3: TGTGCCAGCAGCAAAGCCTCGGCAGTCTCTGGAAACACCATATATTTT. Translating it yields CASSKASAVSGNTIYF.